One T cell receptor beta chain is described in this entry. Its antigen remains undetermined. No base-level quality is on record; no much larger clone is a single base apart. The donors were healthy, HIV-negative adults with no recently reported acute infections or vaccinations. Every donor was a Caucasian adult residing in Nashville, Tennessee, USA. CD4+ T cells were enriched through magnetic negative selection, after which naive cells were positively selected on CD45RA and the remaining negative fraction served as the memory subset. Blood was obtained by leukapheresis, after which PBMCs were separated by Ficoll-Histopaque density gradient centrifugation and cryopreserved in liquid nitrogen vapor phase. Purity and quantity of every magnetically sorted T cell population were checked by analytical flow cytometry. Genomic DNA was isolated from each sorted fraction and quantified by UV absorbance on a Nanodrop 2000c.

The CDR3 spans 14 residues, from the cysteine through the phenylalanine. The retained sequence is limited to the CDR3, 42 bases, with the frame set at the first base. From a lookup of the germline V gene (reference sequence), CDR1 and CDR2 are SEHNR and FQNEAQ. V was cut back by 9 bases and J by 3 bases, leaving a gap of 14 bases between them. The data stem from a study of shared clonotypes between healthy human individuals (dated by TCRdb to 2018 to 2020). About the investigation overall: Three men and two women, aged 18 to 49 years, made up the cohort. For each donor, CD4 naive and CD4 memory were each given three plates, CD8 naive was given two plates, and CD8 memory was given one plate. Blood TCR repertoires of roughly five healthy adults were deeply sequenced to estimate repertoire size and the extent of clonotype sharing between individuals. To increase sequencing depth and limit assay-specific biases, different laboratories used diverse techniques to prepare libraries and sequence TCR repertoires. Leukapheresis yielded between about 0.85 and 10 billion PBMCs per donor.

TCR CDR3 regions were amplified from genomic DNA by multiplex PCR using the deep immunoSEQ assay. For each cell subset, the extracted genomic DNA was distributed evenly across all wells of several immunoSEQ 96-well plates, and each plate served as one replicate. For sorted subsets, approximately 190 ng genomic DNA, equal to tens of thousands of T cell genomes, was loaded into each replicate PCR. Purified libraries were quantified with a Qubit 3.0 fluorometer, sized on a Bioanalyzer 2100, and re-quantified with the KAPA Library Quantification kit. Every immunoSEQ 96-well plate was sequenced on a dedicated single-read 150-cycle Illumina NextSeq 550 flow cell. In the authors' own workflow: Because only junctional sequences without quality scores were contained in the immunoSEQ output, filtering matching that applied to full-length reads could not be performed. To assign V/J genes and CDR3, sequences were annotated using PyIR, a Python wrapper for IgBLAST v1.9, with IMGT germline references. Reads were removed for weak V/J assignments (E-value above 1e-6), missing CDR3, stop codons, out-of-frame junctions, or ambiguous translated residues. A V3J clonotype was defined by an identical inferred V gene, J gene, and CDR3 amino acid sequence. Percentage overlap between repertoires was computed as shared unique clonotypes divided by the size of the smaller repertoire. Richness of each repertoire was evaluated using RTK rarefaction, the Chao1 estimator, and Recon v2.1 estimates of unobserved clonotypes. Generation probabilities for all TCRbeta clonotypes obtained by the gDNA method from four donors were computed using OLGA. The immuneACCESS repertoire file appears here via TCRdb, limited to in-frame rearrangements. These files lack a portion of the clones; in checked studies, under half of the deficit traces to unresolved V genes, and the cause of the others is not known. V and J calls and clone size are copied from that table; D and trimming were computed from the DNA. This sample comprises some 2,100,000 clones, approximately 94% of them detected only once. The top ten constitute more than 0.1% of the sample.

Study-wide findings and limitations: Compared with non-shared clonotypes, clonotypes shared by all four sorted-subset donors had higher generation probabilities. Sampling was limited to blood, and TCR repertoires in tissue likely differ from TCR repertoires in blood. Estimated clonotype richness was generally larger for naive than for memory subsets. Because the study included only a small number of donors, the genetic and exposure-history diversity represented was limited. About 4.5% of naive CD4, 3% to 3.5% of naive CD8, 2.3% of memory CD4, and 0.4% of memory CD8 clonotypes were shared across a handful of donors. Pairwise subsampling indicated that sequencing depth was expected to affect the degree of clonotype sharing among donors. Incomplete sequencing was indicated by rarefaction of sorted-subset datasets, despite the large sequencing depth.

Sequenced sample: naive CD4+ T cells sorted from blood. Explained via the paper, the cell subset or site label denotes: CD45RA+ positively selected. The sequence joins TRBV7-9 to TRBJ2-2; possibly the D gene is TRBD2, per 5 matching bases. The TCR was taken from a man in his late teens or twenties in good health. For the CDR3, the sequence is CASKLGRDTGELFF. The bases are TGTGCCAGTAAACTAGGAAGGGACACCGGGGAGCTGTTTTTT.